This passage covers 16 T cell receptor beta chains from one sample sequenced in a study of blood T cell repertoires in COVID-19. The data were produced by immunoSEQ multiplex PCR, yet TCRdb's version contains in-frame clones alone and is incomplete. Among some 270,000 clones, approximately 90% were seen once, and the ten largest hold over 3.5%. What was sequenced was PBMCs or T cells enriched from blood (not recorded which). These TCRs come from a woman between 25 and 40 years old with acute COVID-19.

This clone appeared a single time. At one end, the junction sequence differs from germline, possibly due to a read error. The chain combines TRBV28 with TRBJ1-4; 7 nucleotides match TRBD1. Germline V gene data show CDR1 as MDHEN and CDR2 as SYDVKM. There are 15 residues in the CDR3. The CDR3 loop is CASSSEGATNEKLFF. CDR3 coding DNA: TGTGCCAGTAGTTCCGAGGGGGCGACTAATGAAAAACTGTTTTTT.

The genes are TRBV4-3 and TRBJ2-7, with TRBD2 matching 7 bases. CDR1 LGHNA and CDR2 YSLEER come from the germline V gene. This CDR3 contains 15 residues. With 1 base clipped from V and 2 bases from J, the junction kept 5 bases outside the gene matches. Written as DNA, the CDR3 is TGCGCCAGCAGCCAAGGGGCGGGAGATCCCTACGAGCAGTACTTC. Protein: CASSQGAGDPYEQYF.

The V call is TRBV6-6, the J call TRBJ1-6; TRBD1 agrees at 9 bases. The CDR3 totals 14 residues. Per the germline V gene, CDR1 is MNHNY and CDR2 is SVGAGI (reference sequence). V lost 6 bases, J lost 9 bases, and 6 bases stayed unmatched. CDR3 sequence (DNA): TGTGCCAGCAGGTGGACAGGGGACACTTCACCCCTCCACTTT. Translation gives CASRWTGDTSPLHF.

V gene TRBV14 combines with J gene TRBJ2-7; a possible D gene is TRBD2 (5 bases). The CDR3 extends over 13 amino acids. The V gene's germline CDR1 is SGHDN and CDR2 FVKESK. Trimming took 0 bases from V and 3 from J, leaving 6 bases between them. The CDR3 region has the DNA TGTGCCAGCAGCCAAGAAGGGAGCTACGAGCAGTACTTC. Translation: CASSQEGSYEQYF. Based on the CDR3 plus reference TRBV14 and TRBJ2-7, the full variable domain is EAGVTQFPSHSVIEKGQTVTLRCDPISGHDNLYWYRRVMGKEIKFLLHFVKESKQDESGMPNNRFLAERTGGTYSTLKVQPAELEDSGVYFCASSQEGSYEQYFGPGTRLTVT.

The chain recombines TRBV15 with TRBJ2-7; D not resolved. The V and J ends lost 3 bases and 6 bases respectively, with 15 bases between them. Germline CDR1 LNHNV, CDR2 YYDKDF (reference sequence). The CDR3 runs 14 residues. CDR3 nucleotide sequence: TGTGCCACCAGCAGTCCTAGGAGTCCCAGCGAGCAGTACTTC. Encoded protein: CATSSPRSPSEQYF. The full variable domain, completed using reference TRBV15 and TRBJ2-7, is DAMVIQNPRYQVTQFGKPVTLSCSQTLNHNVMYWYQQKSSQAPKLLFHYYDKDFNNEADTPDNFQSRRPNTSFCFLDIRSPGLGDTAMYLCATSSPRSPSEQYFGPGTRLTVT.

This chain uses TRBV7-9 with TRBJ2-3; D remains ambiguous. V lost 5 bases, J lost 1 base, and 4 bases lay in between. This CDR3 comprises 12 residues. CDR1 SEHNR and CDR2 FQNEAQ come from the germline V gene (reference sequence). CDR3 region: CASSPGTDTQYF. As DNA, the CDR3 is TGTGCCAGCAGCCCAGGCACAGATACGCAGTATTTT.

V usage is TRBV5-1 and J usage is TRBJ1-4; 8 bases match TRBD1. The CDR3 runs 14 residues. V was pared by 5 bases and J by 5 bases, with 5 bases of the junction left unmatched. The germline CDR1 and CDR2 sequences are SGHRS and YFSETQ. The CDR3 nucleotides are TGCGCCAGCAGACAGGACAGGGAGAATGAAAAACTGTTTTTT. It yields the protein CASRQDRENEKLFF. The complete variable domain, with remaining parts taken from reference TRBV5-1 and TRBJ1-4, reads KAGVTQTPRYLIKTRGQQVTLSCSPISGHRSVSWYQQTPGQGLQFLFEYFSETQRNKGNFPGRFSGRQFSNSRSEMNVSTLELGDSALYLCASRQDRENEKLFFGSGTQLSVL.

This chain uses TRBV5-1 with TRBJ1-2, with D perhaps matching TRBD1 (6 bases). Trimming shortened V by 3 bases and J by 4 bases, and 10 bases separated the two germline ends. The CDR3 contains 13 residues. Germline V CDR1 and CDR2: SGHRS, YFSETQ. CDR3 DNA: TGCGCCAGCAGCTGGGGGCTAACCTATGGCTACACCTTC. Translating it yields CASSWGLTYGYTF. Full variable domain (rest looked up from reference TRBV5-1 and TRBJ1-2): KAGVTQTPRYLIKTRGQQVTLSCSPISGHRSVSWYQQTPGQGLQFLFEYFSETQRNKGNFPGRFSGRQFSNSRSEMNVSTLELGDSALYLCASSWGLTYGYTFGSGTRLTVV.

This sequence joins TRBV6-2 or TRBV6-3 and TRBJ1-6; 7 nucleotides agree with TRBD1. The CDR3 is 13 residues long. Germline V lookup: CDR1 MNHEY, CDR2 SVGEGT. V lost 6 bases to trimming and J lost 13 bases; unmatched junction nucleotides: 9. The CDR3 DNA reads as TGTGCCAGCAGCGGGACAGTTTTCTACCCCCTCCACTTT. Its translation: CASSGTVFYPLHF.

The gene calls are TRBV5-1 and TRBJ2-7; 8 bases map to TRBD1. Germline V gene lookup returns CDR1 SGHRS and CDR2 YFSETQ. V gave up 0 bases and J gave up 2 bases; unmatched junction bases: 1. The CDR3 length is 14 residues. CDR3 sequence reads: CASSLAQGAYEQYF. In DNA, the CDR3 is TGCGCCAGCAGCTTGGCACAGGGGGCCTACGAGCAGTACTTC.

The CDR3 region has the DNA TGTGCCAGCAGTCCCGACAGCGCTGAGCAGTACTTC. Translation gives CASSPDSAEQYF. The chain has TRBV27 and TRBJ2-7; possibly TRBD1 for D (5 bases). There are 12 residues in the CDR3. Trimming cost V 5 bases and J 7 bases, with 12 bases left between them. Germline V CDR1 and CDR2: MNHEY, SMNVEV (reference sequence).

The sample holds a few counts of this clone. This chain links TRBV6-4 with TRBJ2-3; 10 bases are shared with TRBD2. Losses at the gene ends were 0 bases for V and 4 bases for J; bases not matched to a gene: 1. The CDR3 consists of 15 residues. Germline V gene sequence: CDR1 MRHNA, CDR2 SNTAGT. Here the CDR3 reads CASSDSAGGPDTQYF. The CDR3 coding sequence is TGTGCCAGCAGTGACTCAGCGGGAGGGCCAGATACGCAGTATTTT.

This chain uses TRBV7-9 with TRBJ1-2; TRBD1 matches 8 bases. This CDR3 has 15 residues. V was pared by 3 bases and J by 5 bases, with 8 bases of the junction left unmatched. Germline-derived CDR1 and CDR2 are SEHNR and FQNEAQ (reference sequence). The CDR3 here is CASSFPDRARYGYTF. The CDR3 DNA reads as TGTGCCAGCAGCTTCCCGGACAGGGCGCGGTATGGCTACACCTTC.

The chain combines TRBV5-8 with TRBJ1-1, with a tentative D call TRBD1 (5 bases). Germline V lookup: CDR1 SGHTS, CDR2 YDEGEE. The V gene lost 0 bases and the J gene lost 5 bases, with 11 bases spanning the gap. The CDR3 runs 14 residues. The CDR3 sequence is CASSLGGAGTEAFF. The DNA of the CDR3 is TGTGCCAGCAGCTTGGGGGGCGCGGGAACTGAAGCTTTCTTT.

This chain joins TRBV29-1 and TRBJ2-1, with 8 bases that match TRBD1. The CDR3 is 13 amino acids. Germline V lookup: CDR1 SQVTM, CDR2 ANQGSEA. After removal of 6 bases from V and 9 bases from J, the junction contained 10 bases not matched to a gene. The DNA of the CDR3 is TGCAGCGTCGCCGGGACAGGAATAAGTGAGCAGTTCTTC. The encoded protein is CSVAGTGISEQFF.

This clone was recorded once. In DNA form, the CDR3 reads TGTGCCAGTAGTATAGATCCTTTCACCGGGGAGCTGTTTTTT. Its protein product is CASSIDPFTGELFF. This chain joins TRBV19 and TRBJ2-2; no reliable D call. In germline, CDR1 is LNHDA, CDR2 SQIVND (reference sequence). With 0 bases removed from V and 4 bases from J, the gap between germline ends came to 6 bases. The length of the CDR3 is 14 residues.